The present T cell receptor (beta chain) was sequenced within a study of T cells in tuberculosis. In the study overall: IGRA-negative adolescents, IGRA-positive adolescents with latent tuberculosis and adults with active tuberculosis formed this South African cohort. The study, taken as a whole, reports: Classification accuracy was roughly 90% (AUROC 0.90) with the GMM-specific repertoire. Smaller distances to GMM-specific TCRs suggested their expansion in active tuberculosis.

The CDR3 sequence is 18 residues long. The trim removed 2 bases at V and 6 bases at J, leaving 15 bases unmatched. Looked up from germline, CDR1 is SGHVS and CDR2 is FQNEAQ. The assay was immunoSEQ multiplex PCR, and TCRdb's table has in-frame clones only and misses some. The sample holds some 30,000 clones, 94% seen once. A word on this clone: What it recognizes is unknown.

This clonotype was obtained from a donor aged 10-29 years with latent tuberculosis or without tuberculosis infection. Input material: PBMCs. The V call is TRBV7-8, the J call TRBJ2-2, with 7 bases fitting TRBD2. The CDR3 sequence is CASSLSLASGKVSGELFF. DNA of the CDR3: TGTGCCAGCAGCTTATCTCTAGCTAGCGGAAAGGTGTCCGGGGAGCTGTTTTTT.